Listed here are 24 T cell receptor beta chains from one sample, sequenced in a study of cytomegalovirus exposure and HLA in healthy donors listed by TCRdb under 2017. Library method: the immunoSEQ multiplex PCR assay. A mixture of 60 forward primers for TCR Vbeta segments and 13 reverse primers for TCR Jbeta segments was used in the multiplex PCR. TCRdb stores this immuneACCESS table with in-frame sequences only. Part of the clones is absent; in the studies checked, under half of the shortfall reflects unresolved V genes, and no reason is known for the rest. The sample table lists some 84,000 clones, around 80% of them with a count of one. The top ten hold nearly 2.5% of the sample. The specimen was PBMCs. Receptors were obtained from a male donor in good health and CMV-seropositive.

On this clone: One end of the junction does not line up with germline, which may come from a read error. The CDR3 sequence: CASTRQGVDF. Written as DNA, the CDR3 is TGTGCCAGCACAAGACAGGGGGTAGACTTC. V gene TRBV2 combines with J gene TRBJ2-5, with TRBD1 identical over 9 bases. The CDR3 extends over 10 amino acids. The V gene's germline CDR1 is SNHLY and CDR2 FYNNEI.

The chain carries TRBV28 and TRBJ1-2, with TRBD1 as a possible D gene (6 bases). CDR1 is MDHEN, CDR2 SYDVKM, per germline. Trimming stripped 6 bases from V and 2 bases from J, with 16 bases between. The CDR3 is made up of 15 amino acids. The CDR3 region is CASSRPQQGNYGYTF. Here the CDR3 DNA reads TGTGCCAGCAGCCGACCCCAACAGGGAAACTATGGCTACACCTTC.

Written as DNA, the CDR3 is TGTGCCAGCAGAAGGGACAGGGGCGGCACCAAAAACATTCAGTACTTC. Its protein is CASRRDRGGTKNIQYF. This chain connects TRBV2 to TRBJ2-4; the match to TRBD1 covers 10 bases. Losses at the gene ends were 6 bases for V and 2 bases for J; bases not matched to a gene: 7. CDR3 length equals 16 residues. The germline CDR1 and CDR2 sequences are SNHLY and FYNNEI.

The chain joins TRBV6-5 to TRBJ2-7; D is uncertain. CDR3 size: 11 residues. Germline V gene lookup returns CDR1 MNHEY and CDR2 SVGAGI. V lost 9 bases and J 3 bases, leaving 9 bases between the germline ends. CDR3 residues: CASHNHYEQYF. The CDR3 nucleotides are TGTGCCAGTCACAACCACTACGAGCAGTACTTC.

CDR3 sequence: CASSDSPDTGELFF. The DNA for the CDR3 is TGTGCCAGCAGTGACAGTCCGGACACCGGGGAGCTGTTTTTT. The V call is TRBV6-4, the J call TRBJ2-2; D is unclear. The V and J ends lost 2 bases and 3 bases respectively, with 7 bases between them. CDR1 and CDR2 from the germline V gene are MRHNA and SNTAGT. CDR3 length: 14 residues.

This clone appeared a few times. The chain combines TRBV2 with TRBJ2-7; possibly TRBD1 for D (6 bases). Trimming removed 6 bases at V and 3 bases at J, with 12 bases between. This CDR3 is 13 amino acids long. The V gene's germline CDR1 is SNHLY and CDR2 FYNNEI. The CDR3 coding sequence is TGTGCCAGCAGCACAGAACAGGGCTACGAGCAGTACTTC. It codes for CASSTEQGYEQYF.

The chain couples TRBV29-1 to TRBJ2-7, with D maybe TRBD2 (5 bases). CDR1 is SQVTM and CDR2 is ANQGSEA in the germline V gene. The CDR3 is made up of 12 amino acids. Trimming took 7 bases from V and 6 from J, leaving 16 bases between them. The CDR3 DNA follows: TGCAGCGCCCGGGCGGCCGGGGTCGAGCAGTACTTC. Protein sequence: CSARAAGVEQYF.

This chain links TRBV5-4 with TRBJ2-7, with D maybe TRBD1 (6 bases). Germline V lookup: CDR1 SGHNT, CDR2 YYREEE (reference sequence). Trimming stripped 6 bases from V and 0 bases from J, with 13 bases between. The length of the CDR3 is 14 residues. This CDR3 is CASTQQGSSYEQYF. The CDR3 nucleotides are TGTGCCAGCACCCAACAGGGAAGCTCCTACGAGCAGTACTTC. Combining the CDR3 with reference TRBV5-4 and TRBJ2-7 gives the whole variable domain ETGVTQSPTHLIKTRGQQVTLRCSSQSGHNTVSWYQQALGQGPQFIFQYYREEENGRGNFPPRFSGLQFPNYSSELNVNALELDDSALYLCASTQQGSSYEQYFGPGTRLTVT.

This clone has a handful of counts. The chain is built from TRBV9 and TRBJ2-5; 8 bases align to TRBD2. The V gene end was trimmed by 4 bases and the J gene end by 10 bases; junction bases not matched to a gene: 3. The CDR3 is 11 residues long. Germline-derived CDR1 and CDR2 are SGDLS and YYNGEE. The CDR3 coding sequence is TGTGCCAGCAGCTACGGGGGGGTCCAGTACTTC. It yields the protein CASSYGGVQYF.

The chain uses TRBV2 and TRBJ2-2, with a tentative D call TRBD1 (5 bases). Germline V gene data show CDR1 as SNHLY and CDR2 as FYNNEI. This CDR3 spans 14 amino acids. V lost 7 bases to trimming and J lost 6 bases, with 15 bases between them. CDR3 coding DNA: TGTGCCAGCAATAGCCAGGGAATCCCCGGGGAGCTGTTTTTT. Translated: CASNSQGIPGELFF.

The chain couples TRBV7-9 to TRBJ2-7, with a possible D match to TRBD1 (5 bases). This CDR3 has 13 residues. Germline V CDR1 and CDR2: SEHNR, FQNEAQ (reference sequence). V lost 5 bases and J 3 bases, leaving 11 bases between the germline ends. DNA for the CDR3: TGTGCCAGCAGCGGGCAGGGTAACTACGAGCAGTACTTC. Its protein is CASSGQGNYEQYF.

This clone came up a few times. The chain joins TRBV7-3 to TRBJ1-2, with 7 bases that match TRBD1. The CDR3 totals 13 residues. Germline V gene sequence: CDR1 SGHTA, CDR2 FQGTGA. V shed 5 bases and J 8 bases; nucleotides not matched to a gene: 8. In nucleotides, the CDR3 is TGTGCCAGCAGCCCAGGACAGGTTGAGGGCTACACCTTC. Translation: CASSPGQVEGYTF.

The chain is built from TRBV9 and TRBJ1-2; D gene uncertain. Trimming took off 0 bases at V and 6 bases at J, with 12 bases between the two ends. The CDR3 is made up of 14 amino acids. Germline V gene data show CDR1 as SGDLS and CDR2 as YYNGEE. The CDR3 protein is CASSVGENSDGYTF. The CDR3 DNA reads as TGTGCCAGCAGCGTAGGGGAGAATTCGGATGGCTACACCTTC.

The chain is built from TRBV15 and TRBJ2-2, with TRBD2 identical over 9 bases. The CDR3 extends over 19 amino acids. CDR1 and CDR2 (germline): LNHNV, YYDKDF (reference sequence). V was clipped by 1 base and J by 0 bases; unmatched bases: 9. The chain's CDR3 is CATSRGEGLAQTNTGELFF. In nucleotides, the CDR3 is TGTGCCACCAGCAGAGGAGAGGGACTAGCTCAAACGAACACCGGGGAGCTGTTTTTT.

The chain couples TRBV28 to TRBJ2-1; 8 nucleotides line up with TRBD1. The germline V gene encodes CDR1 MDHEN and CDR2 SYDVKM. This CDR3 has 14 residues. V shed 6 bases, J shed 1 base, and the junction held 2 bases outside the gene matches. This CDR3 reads CASRDRASYNEQFF. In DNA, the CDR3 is TGTGCCAGCAGGGACAGGGCTTCCTACAATGAGCAGTTCTTC. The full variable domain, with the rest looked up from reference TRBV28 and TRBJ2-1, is DVKVTQSSRYLVKRTGEKVFLECVQDMDHENMFWYRQDPGLGLRLIYFSYDVKMKEKGDIPEGYSVSREKKERFSLILESASTNQTSMYLCASRDRASYNEQFFGPGTRLTVL.

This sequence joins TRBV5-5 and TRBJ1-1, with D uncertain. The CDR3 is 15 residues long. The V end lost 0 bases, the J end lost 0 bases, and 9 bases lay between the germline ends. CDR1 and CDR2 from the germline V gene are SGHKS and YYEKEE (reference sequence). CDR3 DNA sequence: TGTGCCAGCAGCTTGGTACAGTTCCTGAACACTGAAGCTTTCTTT. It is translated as CASSLVQFLNTEAFF.

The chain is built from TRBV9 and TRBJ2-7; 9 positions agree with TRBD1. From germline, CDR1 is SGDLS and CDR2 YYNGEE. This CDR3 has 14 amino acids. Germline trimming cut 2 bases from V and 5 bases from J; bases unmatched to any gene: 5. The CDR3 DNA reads TGTGCCAGCAGCGTTGGGACAGGGACCAACGAGCAGTACTTC. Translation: CASSVGTGTNEQYF.

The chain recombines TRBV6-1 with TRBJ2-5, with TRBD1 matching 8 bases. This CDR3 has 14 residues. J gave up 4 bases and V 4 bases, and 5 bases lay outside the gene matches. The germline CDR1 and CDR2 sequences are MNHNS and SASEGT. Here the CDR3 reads CASSGTGFGETQYF. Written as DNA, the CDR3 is TGTGCCAGCAGTGGGACAGGGTTTGGAGAGACCCAGTACTTC.

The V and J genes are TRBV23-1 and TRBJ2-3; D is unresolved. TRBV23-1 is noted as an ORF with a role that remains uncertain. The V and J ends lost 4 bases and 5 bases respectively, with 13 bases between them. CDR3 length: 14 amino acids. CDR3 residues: CASSLEKEIDTQYF. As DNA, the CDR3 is TGCGCCAGCAGTCTTGAGAAAGAGATAGATACGCAGTATTTT.

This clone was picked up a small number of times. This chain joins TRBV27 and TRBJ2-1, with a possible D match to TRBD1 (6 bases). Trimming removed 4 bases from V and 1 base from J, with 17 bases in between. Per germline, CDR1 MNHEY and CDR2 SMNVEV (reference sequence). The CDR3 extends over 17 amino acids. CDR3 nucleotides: TGTGCCAGCAGTTACGACAGGCAGGGAATATCCTACAATGAGCAGTTCTTC. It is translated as CASSYDRQGISYNEQFF.

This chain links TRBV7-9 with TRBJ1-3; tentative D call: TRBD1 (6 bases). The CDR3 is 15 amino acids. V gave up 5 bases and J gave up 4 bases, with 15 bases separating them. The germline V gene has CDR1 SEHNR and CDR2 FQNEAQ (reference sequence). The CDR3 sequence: CASSETGTWGNTIYF. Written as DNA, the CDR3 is TGTGCCAGCAGCGAGACAGGAACTTGGGGAAACACCATATATTTT. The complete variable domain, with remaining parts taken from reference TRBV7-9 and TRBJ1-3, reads DTGVSQNPRHKITKRGQNVTFRCDPISEHNRLYWYRQTLGQGPEFLTYFQNEAQLEKSRLLSDRFSAERPKGSFSTLEIQRTEQGDSAMYLCASSETGTWGNTIYFGEGSWLTVV.

The CDR3 DNA reads TGTGCCAGCAGCGGAACAGGGTTGGGAACTGAAAAACTGTTTTTT. It is translated as CASSGTGLGTEKLFF. This sequence joins TRBV5-6 and TRBJ1-4; D may be TRBD1 (6 bases). Trimming left V 4 bases short and J 7 bases short, with 17 bases between. This CDR3 spans 15 amino acids. The germline V gene encodes CDR1 SGHDT and CDR2 YYEEEE.

CDR3 in DNA: TGTGCCAGCAGTAATACTGGACAGGGGAGCATTAATGAAAAACTGTTTTTT. Protein: CASSNTGQGSINEKLFF. The gene calls are TRBV25-1 and TRBJ1-4; TRBD1 matches 9 bases. Germline assignment: CDR1 MGHDK and CDR2 SYGVNS. CDR3 length equals 17 residues. V gave up 5 bases and J gave up 4 bases; unmatched junction bases: 11.

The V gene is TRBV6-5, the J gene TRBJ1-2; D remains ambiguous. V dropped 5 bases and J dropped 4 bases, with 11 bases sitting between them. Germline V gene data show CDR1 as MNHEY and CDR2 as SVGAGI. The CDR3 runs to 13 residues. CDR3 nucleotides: TGTGCCAGCAGTAAACCAGGATTCTATGGCTACACCTTC. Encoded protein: CASSKPGFYGYTF.